A selection of T cell receptor beta chains follows, all from one sample in a study of cytomegalovirus exposure and HLA in healthy donors. TCRdb's table, derived via immunoSEQ multiplex PCR, lists solely in-frame clones and lacks some. The sample shows roughly 250,000 clones, just under 90% of them seen only once. What was sequenced was PBMCs. Receptor source: a man between 18 and 35 years old in good health and CMV-seronegative. Both conserved end residues are part of each CDR3. A D gene is named only where the DNA matches it firmly. Part of the rows lack a size; the others show once, few, many or a class for expanded clones.

clone_size,d_call,v_call,j_call,cdr3_aa,cdr3_nt
.,.,TRBV29-1,TRBJ2-6,CSVAMSSGANVLTF,TGCAGCGTCGCGATGTCTTCAGGGGCCAACGTCCTGACTTTC
.,.,TRBV9,TRBJ1-2,CASSVGAADYGYTF,TGTGCCAGCAGCGTAGGGGCAGCTGACTATGGCTACACCTTC
.,TRBD1,TRBV6-1,TRBJ1-2,CASSEARGTGWRYTF,TGTGCCAGCAGTGAAGCCAGGGGGACAGGGTGGCGCTACACCTTC
.,TRBD1,TRBV18,TRBJ1-4,CASSLRDRRGEKLFF,TGTGCCAGCTCACTAAGGGACAGGCGTGGGGAAAAACTGTTTTTT
.,.,TRBV7-9,TRBJ1-3,CASSPLMGSIRNTIYF,TGTGCCAGCAGCCCTCTCATGGGGAGTATTAGAAACACCATATATTTT
.,TRBD1,TRBV7-2,TRBJ2-1,CASSLPGQGYNEQFF,TGTGCCAGCAGCTTACCGGGACAGGGATACAATGAGCAGTTCTTC
.,.,TRBV5-1,TRBJ2-4,CASRASGGTMNIQYF,TGCGCCAGCAGGGCTTCAGGGGGGACGATGAACATTCAGTACTTC
.,TRBD2,TRBV6-5,TRBJ2-7,CASKTSGFTYEQYF,TGTGCCAGCAAGACTAGCGGGTTTACCTACGAGCAGTACTTC
.,TRBD1,TRBV28,TRBJ2-3,CASGRQGFPDTQYF,TGTGCCAGCGGAAGACAGGGGTTTCCAGATACGCAGTATTTT
few,TRBD1,TRBV5-1,TRBJ2-7,CASSLGGQDSYEQYF,TGCGCCAGCAGCTTGGGGGGACAGGACTCCTACGAGCAGTACTTC
.,.,TRBV10-3,TRBJ1-3,CAISPAGNGNTIYF,TGTGCCATCAGCCCCGCAGGGAATGGAAACACCATATATTTT
.,TRBD2,TRBV9,TRBJ2-3,CASGSGTSGTDTQYF,TGTGCCAGCGGCTCCGGGACTAGCGGCACAGATACGCAGTATTTT
.,.,TRBV4-3,TRBJ2-3,CASSLSAGGTDTQYF,TGCGCCAGCAGCCTTTCGGCAGGGGGCACAGATACGCAGTATTTT
.,.,TRBV18,TRBJ2-1,CASSLMGGSYNEQFF,TGTGCCAGCTCACTGATGGGGGGCTCCTACAATGAGCAGTTCTTC
.,.,TRBV25-1,TRBJ1-1,CASSASWSLNTEAFF,TGTGCCAGCAGTGCGAGTTGGAGCCTGAACACTGAAGCTTTCTTT
.,.,TRBV4-2,TRBJ2-6,CASSQEWAGGANVLTF,TGTGCCAGCAGCCAAGAGTGGGCGGGAGGGGCCAACGTCCTGACTTTC
.,TRBD1,TRBV4-3,TRBJ2-4,CASSQDPQGGNIQYF,TGCGCCAGCAGCCAAGACCCACAGGGGGGAAACATTCAGTACTTC
few,.,TRBV7-2,TRBJ2-7,CASSLGGFWRDYEQYF,TGTGCCAGCAGCTTAGGAGGGTTTTGGCGGGACTACGAGCAGTACTTC
.,.,TRBV28,TRBJ2-7,CASHPAGVGGGYEQYF,TGTGCCAGCCACCCCGCGGGAGTAGGAGGGGGCTACGAGCAGTACTTC
once,TRBD1,TRBV5-4,TRBJ1-6,CASSPGTGADSPLHF,TGTGCCAGCAGCCCCGGGACAGGGGCTGATTCACCCCTCCACTTT
.,.,TRBV19,TRBJ1-1,CASSSRGQNTEAFF,TGTGCCAGTAGTTCCAGGGGCCAGAACACTGAAGCTTTCTTT
.,.,TRBV4-2,TRBJ1-3,CASSQAGSSGNTIYF,TGTGCCAGCAGCCAGGCGGGGAGCTCTGGAAACACCATATATTTT
once,.,TRBV7-9,TRBJ1-4,CASSVNTGSEKLFF,TGTGCCAGCAGCGTAAACACGGGTTCGGAAAAACTGTTTTTT
few,TRBD1,TRBV4-1,TRBJ2-2,CASSRDRGKGELFF,TGCGCCAGCAGCAGGGACAGGGGGAAGGGGGAGCTGTTTTTT